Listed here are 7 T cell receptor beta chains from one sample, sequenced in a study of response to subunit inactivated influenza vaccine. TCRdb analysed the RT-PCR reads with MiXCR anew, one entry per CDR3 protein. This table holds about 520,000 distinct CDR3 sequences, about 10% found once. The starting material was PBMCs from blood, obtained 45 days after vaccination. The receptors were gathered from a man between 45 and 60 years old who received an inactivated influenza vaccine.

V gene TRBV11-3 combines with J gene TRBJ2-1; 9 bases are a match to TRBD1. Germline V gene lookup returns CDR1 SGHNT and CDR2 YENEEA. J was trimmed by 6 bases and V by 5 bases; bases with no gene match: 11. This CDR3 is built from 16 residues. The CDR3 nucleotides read TGTGCCAGCAGCCCTAGCCCGGGACAGGGTTCCAATGAGCAGTTCTTC. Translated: CASSPSPGQGSNEQFF.

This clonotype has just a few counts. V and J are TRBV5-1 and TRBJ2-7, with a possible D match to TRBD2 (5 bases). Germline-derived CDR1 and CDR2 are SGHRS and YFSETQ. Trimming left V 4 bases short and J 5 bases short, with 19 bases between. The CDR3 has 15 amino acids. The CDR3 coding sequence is TGCGCCAGCAGCCGAATCCCCGGGGTGTCCGACGAGCAGTACTTC. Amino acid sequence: CASSRIPGVSDEQYF. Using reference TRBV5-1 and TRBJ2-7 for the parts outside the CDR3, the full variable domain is KAGVTQTPRYLIKTRGQQVTLSCSPISGHRSVSWYQQTPGQGLQFLFEYFSETQRNKGNFPGRFSGRQFSNSRSEMNVSTLELGDSALYLCASSRIPGVSDEQYFGPGTRLTVT.

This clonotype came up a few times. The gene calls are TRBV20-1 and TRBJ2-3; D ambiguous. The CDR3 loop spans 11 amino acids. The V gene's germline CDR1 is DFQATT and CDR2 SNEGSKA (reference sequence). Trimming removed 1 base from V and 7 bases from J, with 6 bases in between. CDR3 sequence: CSARVVNTQYF. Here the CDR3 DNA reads TGCAGTGCTAGAGTCGTAAATACGCAGTATTTT.

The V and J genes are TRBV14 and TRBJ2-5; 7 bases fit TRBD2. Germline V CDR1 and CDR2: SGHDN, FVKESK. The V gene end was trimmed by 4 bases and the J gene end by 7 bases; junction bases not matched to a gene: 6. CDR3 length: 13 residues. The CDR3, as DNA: TGTGCCAGCAGCCCGCGGACTAGTGGGACCCAGTACTTC. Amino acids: CASSPRTSGTQYF. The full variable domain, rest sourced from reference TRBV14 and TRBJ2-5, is EAGVTQFPSHSVIEKGQTVTLRCDPISGHDNLYWYRRVMGKEIKFLLHFVKESKQDESGMPNNRFLAERTGGTYSTLKVQPAELEDSGVYFCASSPRTSGTQYFGPGTRLLVL.

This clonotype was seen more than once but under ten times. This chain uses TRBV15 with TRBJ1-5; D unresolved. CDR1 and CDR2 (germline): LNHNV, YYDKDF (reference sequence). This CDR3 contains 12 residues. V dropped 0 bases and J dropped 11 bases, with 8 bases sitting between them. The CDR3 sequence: CATSRDSGSQHF. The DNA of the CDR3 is TGTGCCACCAGCAGAGATTCGGGTTCCCAGCATTTT.

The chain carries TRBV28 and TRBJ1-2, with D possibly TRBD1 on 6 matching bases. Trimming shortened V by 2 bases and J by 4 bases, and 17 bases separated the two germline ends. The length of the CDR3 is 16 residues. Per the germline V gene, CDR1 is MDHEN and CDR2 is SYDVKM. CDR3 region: CASSLQGKYVSYGYTF. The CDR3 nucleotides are TGTGCCAGCAGTTTACAGGGGAAGTACGTCAGCTATGGCTACACCTTC.

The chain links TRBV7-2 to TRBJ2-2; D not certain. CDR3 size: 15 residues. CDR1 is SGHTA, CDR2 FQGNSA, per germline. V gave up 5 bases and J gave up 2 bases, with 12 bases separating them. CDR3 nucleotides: TGTGCCAGCAGCCCGCAGGCCAGTAACACCGGGGAGCTGTTTTTT. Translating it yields CASSPQASNTGELFF.